Presented here are 13 T cell receptor beta chains from one specimen sequenced in a study of prognosis after radiotherapy for stage I lung cancer. Two-round multiplex PCR amplified TCR beta CDR3 from genomic DNA. Gene-specific primers for each TRBV and TRBJ gene drove first-round PCR. TCRdb reanalysed the multiplex PCR reads using MiXCR and keeps one entry per CDR3 protein. Of 25,000 to 35,000 distinct CDR3 sequences in the sample, 40% to 60% are singletons; the top ten hold approximately 15%. The sequences come from PBMCs, collected before or after stereotactic body radiation therapy (not recorded which). The receptor set was obtained from a donor over 45 with non-small cell lung cancer.

A word on this clonotype: The junction differs from germline at one of its ends, possibly a read error. The V gene is TRBV7-8, the J gene TRBJ2-3; no reliable D call. Germline loops: CDR1 SGHVS, CDR2 FQNEAQ. This CDR3 contains 16 residues. In DNA, the CDR3 is TGTGCCATCAGCTTAGCACATGCCAGTGGCACAGATACGCAGTATTTT. It is translated as CAISLAHASGTDTQYF.

This clonotype was detected only once. A far bigger clonotype differs at one base, so this is likely a read error. The rearrangement uses TRBV9 and TRBJ1-2; 8 positions agree with TRBD1. Germline CDR1 SGDLS, CDR2 YYNGEE. CDR3 length equals 18 residues. J lost 1 base, V lost 9 bases, and 20 bases had no gene match. The CDR3 loop is CAISDLRTGLMGNYGYTF. In nucleotides, the CDR3 is TGTGCCATCAGTGACCTTCGGACAGGGTTGATGGGTAACTATGGCTACACCTTC.

This clonotype was found many times. The chain links TRBV28 to TRBJ2-3, with D possibly being TRBD2 (6 bases). CDR1 MDHEN and CDR2 SYDVKM come from the germline V gene. The CDR3 has 13 amino acids. The ends were cut back, 7 bases at V and 2 bases at J, with 10 bases in the middle. The CDR3 loop is CASKGGTTDTQYF. Written as DNA, the CDR3 is TGTGCCAGCAAAGGCGGGACCACAGATACGCAGTATTTT.

This clonotype was seen repeatedly, ten times or more. The chain recombines TRBV9 with TRBJ2-4; 7 nucleotides line up with TRBD2. Germline CDR1 is SGDLS and CDR2 is YYNGEE. This CDR3 is built from 17 residues. Trimming took 0 bases from V and 1 from J; bases not matched to a gene: 7. CDR3: CASSVAGGSMAKNIQYF. The DNA for the CDR3 is TGTGCCAGCAGCGTAGCGGGAGGATCCATGGCCAAAAACATTCAGTACTTC.

This clonotype was recorded at least ten times. CDR3 in amino acids: CASSFLGGDTQYF. CDR3 sequence (DNA): TGTGCCAGCAGCTTCTTAGGCGGGGATACGCAGTATTTT. The chain employs TRBV7-9 and TRBJ2-3; a possible D gene is TRBD2 (5 bases). The germline V gene encodes CDR1 SEHNR and CDR2 FQNEAQ (reference sequence). CDR3 length equals 13 residues. V shed 3 bases and J shed 6 bases, with 10 bases lying between them.

This clonotype occurred many times. The chain is built from TRBV29-1 and TRBJ1-6; 7 bases line up with TRBD1. V lost 6 bases and J lost 8; bases outside the gene matches: 10. This CDR3 has 14 amino acids. CDR1 SQVTM and CDR2 ANQGSEA come from the germline V gene. The CDR3 loop is CSVATGTADSPLHF. CDR3 coding DNA: TGCAGCGTCGCGACAGGGACGGCGGATTCACCCCTCCACTTT.

This clonotype is medium-sized within its sample. The rearrangement links TRBV6-1 to TRBJ1-6, with D possibly matching TRBD1 (6 bases). Deletions cut 5 bases from V and 9 bases from J, with 14 bases between. The length of the CDR3 is 14 residues. Germline values: CDR1 MNHNS, CDR2 SASEGT. The CDR3 nucleotides are TGTGCCAGCAGTCTACAGGGAATGAGTTCACCCCTCCACTTT. This codes for CASSLQGMSSPLHF.

This clonotype was found once. A far larger clone differs by one base, so this is likely a read error. The V and J genes are TRBV6-1 and TRBJ2-1, with 8 bases matching TRBD2. CDR3 size: 15 residues. CDR1 is MNHNS, CDR2 SASEGT, per germline. The trim removed 7 bases at V and 7 bases at J, leaving 12 bases unmatched. This chain's CDR3 is CASMSVAGLRNEQFF. CDR3 DNA: TGTGCCAGCATGAGTGTAGCGGGATTGAGGAATGAGCAGTTCTTC.

In the case of this clonotype: A read error is the likely source, as a far larger clone sits one nucleotide away. The chain recombines TRBV6-4 with TRBJ2-7, with D tentatively TRBD1 or TRBD2 (5 bases each). This CDR3 region has 14 residues. The germline V gene has CDR1 MRHNA and CDR2 SNTAGT. The germline V and J ends were trimmed by 6 bases and 0 bases, with 12 bases remaining between them. DNA for the CDR3: TGTGCCAGCAGCCCGCATGGGGGCTCCTACGAGCAGTACTTC. Translated, it gives CASSPHGGSYEQYF.

The J gene is TRBJ2-3, the V gene TRBV5-1; D remains ambiguous. The V gene's germline CDR1 is SGHRS and CDR2 YFSETQ. Trimming left V 0 bases short and J 1 base short, with 3 bases between. The CDR3 runs to 13 residues. DNA for the CDR3: TGCGCCAGCAGCTTGGACGGCACAGATACGCAGTATTTT. It specifies CASSLDGTDTQYF.

In its sample, this clonotype was seen many times. The rearrangement joins TRBV27 to TRBJ2-2; TRBD2 might be the D (7 bases). CDR1 and CDR2 from the germline V gene are MNHEY and SMNVEV (reference sequence). This CDR3 contains 18 residues. Trimming pared 7 bases from V and 5 bases from J, leaving 26 bases between. In DNA form, the CDR3 reads TGTGCCAGCACGCTTTATCGGGGGGCTAGCGTGGGAACCGGGGAGCTGTTTTTT. It is translated as CASTLYRGASVGTGELFF.

This clonotype was seen ten or more times. The V gene is TRBV4-2, the J gene TRBJ1-4; the D is unclear. Between the trimmed V and J ends, which lost 4 bases and 0 bases, there was a span of 15 bases. The CDR3 length is 17 residues. Germline CDR1 reads LGHNA; CDR2 reads YNFKEQ. The CDR3 here is CASSPDGILTTNEKLFF. The CDR3, as DNA: TGTGCCAGCAGCCCGGACGGTATACTCACAACTAATGAAAAACTGTTTTTT.

The sample holds many counts of this clonotype. J is TRBJ2-1 and V is TRBV2; 8 bases are a match to TRBD2. The germline gives CDR1 SNHLY, CDR2 FYNNEI. Germline trimming cut 5 bases from V and 4 bases from J; bases unmatched to any gene: 10. The CDR3 totals 16 residues. The chain's CDR3 is CASSPAGAGGYNEQFF. The CDR3 DNA sequence: TGTGCCAGCAGTCCCGCCGGTGCGGGAGGTTACAATGAGCAGTTCTTC.